The 4 T cell receptor beta chains below were found in one sample sequenced in a study of T cell clusters in autoimmune cytopenias. Tens of thousands of genome equivalents of blood DNA were amplified for TRB. One tube held mixed TRB-A and TRB-B primer pools for touch-down PCR. TCRdb reanalyzed the multiplex PCR reads, giving one entry per CDR3 protein sequence and no DNA. The sample includes over 7,500 distinct CDR3 sequences. The specimen was peripheral blood. The origin of the receptors is a human donor with an autoimmune cytopenia or autoimmune hepatitis (not recorded which).

The chain combines TRBV6-5 with TRBJ1-2; TCRdb returns TRBD1, unconfirmable since there is no DNA. The CDR3 is 14 amino acids. Germline V lookup: CDR1 MNHEY, CDR2 SVGAGI. CDR3: CASRGQGAGYGYTF.

The V gene is TRBV7-9, the J gene TRBJ1-1; the D call of TRBD1 rests on TCRdb alone, since no DNA is present to check it. Germline CDR1 is SEHNR and CDR2 is FQNEAQ (reference sequence). The CDR3 consists of 11 residues. CDR3 region: CASSFTGEAFF.

This chain's CDR3 is CASRDSLSYEQYF. This chain links TRBV7-9 with TRBJ2-7; TCRdb names TRBD1, which stays unverified in the absence of DNA. The CDR3 covers 13 residues. Germline V lookup: CDR1 SEHNR, CDR2 FQNEAQ (reference sequence).

CDR3 amino acids: CASSIPPALDQPQHF. The chain recombines TRBV19 with TRBJ1-5; with no DNA, the TCRdb D assignment of TRBD1 cannot be verified. This CDR3 is built from 15 residues. Germline CDR1 and CDR2: LNHDA and SQIVND (reference sequence).